The present T cell receptor (beta chain) was sequenced within a study of beta chain features in type 1 diabetes. At the level of the study: All samples yielded roughly 110 million examined sorted cells. Study-wide results and caveats: Small HLA sub-analyses could not settle whether HLA shapes TCRB rearrangement. Shortening of TCRB CDR3s, moderate but significant, appeared in all four CD4+ subsets of Type 1 diabetes patients.

This clone was seen a handful of times. Its target is unknown. Expressed TCRB transcripts were sequenced, since all the RNA that had been isolated was reverse transcribed. Using immunoSEQ multiplex PCR, the repertoire was profiled, and TCRdb retains in-frame clones only, with some absent. Of 330,000 or so clones in the sample, roughly 12% are singletons; the top ten hold approximately 0.011%. Using CD45RO/CCR7/CD25/CD127/CD95/CD27, CD4+ naive, central memory, regulatory and stem cell-like memory cells were sorted. The source of this sequence is a woman between 18 and 29 years old with type 1 diabetes. Input material: naive CD4+ T cells from blood.

This CDR3 reads CASGGARNEQFF. CDR3 coding DNA: TGTGCCAGCGGCGGGGCGCGCAATGAGCAGTTCTTC. The gene calls are TRBV13 and TRBJ2-1; TRBD2 is a possible D gene (6 bases). The CDR3 sequence is 12 residues long. Trimming took 8 bases from V and 6 from J, leaving 11 bases between them. CDR1 is PRHDT, CDR2 FYEKMQ, per germline (reference sequence). The full variable domain, with the rest looked up from reference TRBV13 and TRBJ2-1, is AAGVIQSPRHLIKEKRETATLKCYPIPRHDTVYWYQQGPGQDPQFLISFYEKMQSDKGSIPDRFSAQQFSDYHSELNMSSLELGDSALYFCASGGARNEQFFGPGTRLTVL.